These 24 T cell receptor beta chains were all obtained from the same sample, sequenced in a study of blood T cell repertoires in COVID-19. Profiled with immunoSEQ multiplex PCR; TCRdb holds only in-frame clones, not every one. This repertoire shows under 300,000 clones, approximately 80% found once; its top ten account for more than 1.5%. The sample taken for sequencing was peripheral blood. The source is a man aged 25 to 45 who had recovered from COVID-19.

The chain employs TRBV4-1 and TRBJ2-5; a weak D match, TRBD2 (6 bases). Deletions cut 1 base from V and 5 bases from J, with 14 bases between. The V gene's germline CDR1 is MGHRA and CDR2 YSYEKL. The length of the CDR3 is 15 residues. This chain's CDR3 is CASSQGRLGRETQYF. The CDR3 DNA reads TGCGCCAGCAGCCAAGGCCGCTTGGGGAGGGAGACCCAGTACTTC.

There are many counts of this clone. This chain uses TRBV6-5 with TRBJ2-3; TRBD2 agrees at 10 bases. This CDR3 comprises 15 residues. V was clipped by 6 bases and J by 1 base; unmatched bases: 4. Germline loops: CDR1 MNHEY, CDR2 SVGAGI. DNA of the CDR3: TGTGCCAGCAGCGATCTAGCGGGGGGCACAGATACGCAGTATTTT. It is translated as CASSDLAGGTDTQYF.

This sequence joins TRBV12-3 or TRBV12-4 and TRBJ2-6; D might be TRBD1 (6 bases). The CDR3 has 13 amino acids. Between the trimmed V and J ends, which lost 10 bases and 2 bases, there was a span of 9 bases. CDR3 residues: CATNRAGANVLTF. The CDR3 coding sequence is TGTGCCACCAACAGGGCTGGGGCCAACGTCCTGACTTTC.

The gene calls are TRBV9 and TRBJ1-3; possible D gene TRBD1, 5 bases. The CDR3 has 15 residues. CDR1 and CDR2 (germline): SGDLS, YYNGEE. The V end lost 4 bases, the J end lost 0 bases, and 11 bases lay between the germline ends. The CDR3 bases are TGTGCCAGCAGCCCCACAGGTGCCTCTGGAAACACCATATATTTT. This sequence encodes CASSPTGASGNTIYF. The entire variable domain, with the rest obtained from reference TRBV9 and TRBJ1-3, is as follows: DSGVTQTPKHLITATGQRVTLRCSPRSGDLSVYWYQQSLDQGLQFLIQYYNGEERAKGNILERFSAQQFPDLHSELNLSSLELGDSALYFCASSPTGASGNTIYFGEGSWLTVV.

This clone was seen only a few times. The V gene is TRBV4-2, the J gene TRBJ2-2; D perhaps matches TRBD2 (6 bases). The germline gives CDR1 LGHNA, CDR2 YNFKEQ. The CDR3 runs 18 residues. Trimming stripped 0 bases from V and 0 bases from J, with 14 bases between. CDR3 in DNA: TGTGCCAGCAGCCAAGATCCGGGGAGGAACGCGAACACCGGGGAGCTGTTTTTT. Translating gives CASSQDPGRNANTGELFF.

The chain has TRBV5-4 and TRBJ1-1, with 9 bases that match TRBD1. Germline V CDR1 and CDR2: SGHNT, YYREEE (reference sequence). Unmatched junction bases numbered 6, after V lost 4 bases and J lost 8 bases. CDR3 length equals 13 residues. The CDR3 bases are TGTGCCAGCAGCAGTCCCGGGACAGGGGAAGCTTTCTTT. It translates to CASSSPGTGEAFF.

This chain uses TRBV5-1 with TRBJ2-5; TRBD2 agrees at 9 bases. V dropped 1 base and J dropped 1; count of bases not matched to a gene: 5. The CDR3 loop spans 16 amino acids. Germline CDR1 is SGHRS and CDR2 is YFSETQ. The CDR3 loop is CASSLFSSGAQETQYF. CDR3 in DNA: TGCGCCAGCAGCTTGTTCTCTAGCGGGGCCCAAGAGACCCAGTACTTC.

Notes on this clone: The same CDR3 arises from other DNA sequences in this sample as well. The chain joins TRBV5-4 to TRBJ2-7, with D tentatively TRBD2 (5 bases). The V and J ends lost 7 bases and 0 bases respectively, with 8 bases between them. The CDR3 is 12 amino acids. Per the germline V gene, CDR1 is SGHNT and CDR2 is YYREEE (reference sequence). CDR3 DNA: TGTGCCAGCGGCCGGGACTCCTACGAGCAGTACTTC. The encoded protein is CASGRDSYEQYF.

The chain recombines TRBV2 with TRBJ2-6; 8 nucleotides align to TRBD1. This CDR3 is built from 15 residues. Trimming at V came to 10 bases and at J to 2 bases, leaving 7 bases not matched to a gene. The germline V gene has CDR1 SNHLY and CDR2 FYNNEI. CDR3 in amino acids: CAKRQGSAGANVLTF. The CDR3 nucleotides read TGTGCCAAAAGACAGGGGTCGGCTGGGGCCAACGTCCTGACTTTC.

CDR3 in DNA: TGTGCCAGCAGCCATCACGGACAGGTTCTTGGCTACACCTTC. Its protein product is CASSHHGQVLGYTF. The chain carries TRBV14 and TRBJ1-2, with 7 bases identical to TRBD1. V was clipped by 3 bases and J by 7 bases; unmatched bases: 8. Germline V gene data show CDR1 as SGHDN and CDR2 as FVKESK. The CDR3 length is 14 residues.

The chain recombines TRBV21-1 with TRBJ2-2; the table gives TRBD1 as D, unverified against the DNA. TRBV21-1 is shown as a pseudogene. The CDR3 runs 15 residues. Written as DNA, the CDR3 is TGTGCCAGCAGCAATAAACAGGGCTACACCGGGGAGCTGTTTTTT. This gives the protein CASSNKQGYTGELFF.

The chain uses TRBV9 and TRBJ1-1, with TRBD1 matching 8 bases. CDR1 and CDR2 (germline): SGDLS, YYNGEE. V dropped 4 bases and J dropped 1; count of bases not matched to a gene: 3. The CDR3 has 14 amino acids. DNA for the CDR3: TGTGCCAGCAGCTTAGGGACAGGGAACACTGAAGCTTTCTTT. This gives the protein CASSLGTGNTEAFF. The variable domain in full, with the rest retrieved from reference TRBV9 and TRBJ1-1, is DSGVTQTPKHLITATGQRVTLRCSPRSGDLSVYWYQQSLDQGLQFLIQYYNGEERAKGNILERFSAQQFPDLHSELNLSSLELGDSALYFCASSLGTGNTEAFFGQGTRLTVV.

J is TRBJ2-5 and V is TRBV2; 9 bases align to TRBD2. With 6 bases clipped from V and 5 bases from J, the junction kept 10 bases outside the gene matches. CDR1 SNHLY and CDR2 FYNNEI come from the germline V gene. This CDR3 has 15 residues. The CDR3 region has the DNA TGTGCCAGCAGCCGCAAGTGGCTAGCGGGGGAGACCCAGTACTTC. It translates to CASSRKWLAGETQYF.

This chain joins TRBV3-1 (or the pseudogene TRBV3-2) and TRBJ1-1; TRBD1 matches at 10 bases. This CDR3 contains 13 residues. Germline-derived CDR1 and CDR2 are LGHDT and YNNKEL (reference sequence). Unmatched junction bases numbered 5, after V lost 3 bases and J lost 10 bases. The CDR3, as DNA: TGTGCCAGCAGCCAGGGGACAGGGGTTGTAGCTTTCTTT. Residues: CASSQGTGVVAFF.

The chain employs TRBV24-1 and TRBJ1-5; D call uncertain. The germline V and J ends were trimmed by 4 bases and 9 bases, with 12 bases remaining between them. The CDR3 loop spans 13 amino acids. The V gene's germline CDR1 is KGHDR and CDR2 SFDVKD. In nucleotides, the CDR3 is TGTGCCACCAGTGAAAGACACTTTGGGCCCCAGCATTTT. Encoded protein: CATSERHFGPQHF.

The V gene is TRBV3-1 (or the pseudogene TRBV3-2), the J gene TRBJ2-4, with D possibly being TRBD2 (5 bases). Trimming removed 4 bases at V and 8 bases at J, with 15 bases between. CDR3 length: 14 amino acids. In germline, CDR1 is LGHDT, CDR2 YNNKEL (reference sequence). The CDR3 reads CASSPTNRGDIQYF. The CDR3 nucleotides read TGTGCCAGCAGCCCTACTAATCGGGGTGACATTCAGTACTTC.

The chain is built from TRBV4-1 and TRBJ2-6; the D gene is possibly TRBD2 (5 bases). V was clipped by 1 base and J by 1 base, with 11 bases between them. Per germline, CDR1 MGHRA and CDR2 YSYEKL. The CDR3 totals 17 residues. The CDR3 protein is CASSQGTRGSGANVLTF. The CDR3, as DNA: TGCGCCAGCAGCCAAGGGACTCGAGGGTCTGGGGCCAACGTCCTGACTTTC.

The chain links TRBV2 to TRBJ2-1; D is perhaps TRBD2 (5 bases). Germline CDR1 SNHLY, CDR2 FYNNEI. The CDR3 loop spans 14 amino acids. Trimming pared 4 bases from V and 2 bases from J, leaving 9 bases between. CDR3 region: CASSGLSTYNEQFF. The CDR3 DNA reads TGTGCCAGCAGTGGACTATCAACCTACAATGAGCAGTTCTTC.

This clone was seen ten or more times. V usage is TRBV25-1 and J usage is TRBJ1-1, with 8 positions matching TRBD1. There are 15 residues in the CDR3. Germline CDR1 MGHDK, CDR2 SYGVNS. The junction had 9 bases not matched to a gene; V was cut back by 6 bases and J by 3 bases. CDR3 bases: TGTGCCAGCAGGGACGGACAGGGAAGCGACACTGAAGCTTTCTTT. Amino acids: CASRDGQGSDTEAFF.

This chain uses TRBV11-2 with TRBJ2-1, with a tentative D call TRBD2 (5 bases). V lost 4 bases and J 6 bases, leaving 22 bases between the germline ends. This CDR3 contains 17 residues. Germline V gene lookup returns CDR1 SGHAT and CDR2 FQNNGV. The CDR3 is CASSSTLFRAGRNEQFF. CDR3 in DNA: TGTGCCAGCAGCTCCACCTTGTTTCGGGCGGGCCGCAATGAGCAGTTCTTC. Full variable domain (missing parts from reference TRBV11-2 and TRBJ2-1): EAGVAQSPRYKIIEKRQSVAFWCNPISGHATLYWYQQILGQGPKLLIQFQNNGVVDDSQLPKDRFSAERLKGVDSTLKIQPAKLEDSAVYLCASSSTLFRAGRNEQFFGPGTRLTVL.

This clone was found a few times. The V and J genes are TRBV7-3 and TRBJ1-5; D gene unclear. With 4 bases removed from V and 5 bases from J, the gap between germline ends came to 15 bases. CDR1 and CDR2 from the germline V gene are SGHTA and FQGTGA. This CDR3 has 15 residues. CDR3 sequence reads: CASSSRAMRDQPQHF. The CDR3 nucleotides read TGTGCCAGCAGCTCGAGGGCGATGAGGGATCAGCCCCAGCATTTT.

The chain's CDR3 is CATDRGYEQYV. The CDR3 coding sequence is TGTGCCACCGACAGGGGGTACGAGCAGTACGTC. The chain couples TRBV6-5 to TRBJ2-7; 9 nucleotides agree with TRBD1. From germline, CDR1 is MNHEY and CDR2 SVGAGI. The CDR3 is 11 residues long. Germline trimming cut 10 bases from V and 4 bases from J; bases unmatched to any gene: 2.

V and J are TRBV5-4 and TRBJ2-5; 10 nucleotides line up with TRBD2. The CDR3 runs to 14 residues. Germline V gene lookup returns CDR1 SGHNT and CDR2 YYREEE (reference sequence). V lost 2 bases to trimming and J lost 5 bases; unmatched junction nucleotides: 3. The CDR3 loop is CASSLAGGQETQYF. The CDR3, as DNA: TGTGCCAGCAGCTTAGCGGGGGGGCAGGAGACCCAGTACTTC.

This rearrangement joins TRBV7-9 to TRBJ2-2, with a tentative D call TRBD2 (5 bases). CDR3 length equals 15 residues. Germline lookup yields CDR1 SEHNR and CDR2 FQNEAQ (reference sequence). Trimming pared 6 bases from V and 4 bases from J, leaving 15 bases between. This CDR3 is CASSSEPGSTGELFF. In DNA form, the CDR3 reads TGTGCCAGCAGTTCAGAGCCGGGAAGCACCGGGGAGCTGTTTTTT.